The clone carrying this T cell receptor (beta chain) counts as medium-sized. The antigen is not known. The CDR3 covers 13 residues. With V trimmed by 4 bases and J by 6 bases, 3 bases remained unmatched. The V gene's germline CDR1 is SQVTM and CDR2 ANQGSEA. This record belongs to a study of CD8 T cells in ankylosing spondylitis. Study-wide results and caveats: A motif in TCR beta, a set of 8 or 9 highly homologous variants, appeared characteristic of ankylosing spondylitis blood.

In making TCR beta libraries, quantitative 5'-RACE with molecular barcodes was used. TCRdb passed the 5' RACE reads through MiXCR, listing each CDR3 protein once. The sample holds tens of thousands of distinct CDR3 sequences, 11% seen once. This TCR came from a male donor with ankylosing spondylitis or in good health (not recorded which). The source material was blood, either unsorted or a sorted T cell fraction (not recorded which). The chain is built from TRBV29-1 and TRBJ2-1; the match to TRBD2 covers 10 bases. CDR3 amino acids: CSVAQRGGNEQFF. In DNA, the CDR3 is TGCAGCGTTGCCCAGCGGGGGGGCAATGAGCAGTTCTTC.